This TCR beta chain derives from a study of blood T cell repertoires in COVID-19. Looking at the study overall: From the United States, Italy and Spain came samples of acute and convalescent COVID-19. T cells, B-cell-depleted T cells, or PBMCs provided the cDNA or gDNA that served as material.

Authors' data handling: Cell counts per sample came from amplifying reference gene primers. The method was immunoSEQ multiplex PCR; TCRdb's version includes in-frame clones alone and lacks a portion of them. The D gene and trimming were derived from the DNA, and the V and J assignments and clone size from that table. The table records more than 85,000 clones, around 87% of them present only once. J gave up 7 bases and V 3 bases, and 7 bases lay outside the gene matches. The germline V gene encodes CDR1 KGHDR and CDR2 SFDVKD. CDR3 length: 16 amino acids. The clonotype was recovered from a human donor in a cohort sampled during active COVID-19. Material for sequencing was peripheral blood. The rearrangement uses TRBV24-1 and TRBJ2-1, with TRBD2 matching over 11 bases. The CDR3 spells CATSDPTSGGFNEQFF. The CDR3 DNA reads TGTGCCACCAGTGATCCTACTAGCGGGGGCTTTAATGAGCAGTTCTTC.